The 20 T cell receptor beta chains below come from one sample, sequenced in a study of blood T cell repertoires in COVID-19. The assay was immunoSEQ multiplex PCR, and TCRdb's table has in-frame clones only and misses some. The sample lists around 130,000 clones; 75% to 90% were seen once. Specimen: PBMCs or T cells enriched from blood (not recorded which). These receptors all come from a woman aged 45-59 years who had recovered from COVID-19.

The gene calls are TRBV18 and TRBJ2-7, with 7 bases matching TRBD1. The CDR3 has 14 residues. V shed 3 bases, J shed 6 bases, and the junction held 8 bases outside the gene matches. Germline V lookup: CDR1 KGHSH, CDR2 LQKENI. CDR3 sequence (DNA): TGTGCCAGCTCACCGGGGGACAGCCGGAGCGAGCAGTACTTC. Translating gives CASSPGDSRSEQYF.

CDR3 in DNA: TGTGCCAGCAGCTTAGCCCCGGACAGGGGGCCGAGGGGCTACACCTTC. This encodes CASSLAPDRGPRGYTF. The V and J genes are TRBV7-9 and TRBJ1-2; 11 bases are shared with TRBD1. The CDR3 totals 16 residues. J was trimmed by 8 bases and V by 0 bases; bases with no gene match: 8. CDR1 is SEHNR and CDR2 is FQNEAQ in the germline V gene (reference sequence).

The CDR3 spells CASSIRLAGGTDTQYF. The CDR3 DNA follows: TGTGCCAGCAGCATAAGACTAGCGGGGGGTACAGATACGCAGTATTTT. V gene TRBV7-2 combines with J gene TRBJ2-3; 13 nucleotides align to TRBD2. Trimming cost V 5 bases and J 3 bases; bases outside gene matches: 5. Germline loops: CDR1 SGHTA, CDR2 FQGNSA. The CDR3 totals 16 residues.

V usage is TRBV7-2 and J usage is TRBJ1-2, with D tentatively TRBD1 (5 bases). This CDR3 has 16 residues. V was clipped by 1 base and J by 3 bases, with 15 bases between them. Germline CDR1 reads SGHTA; CDR2 reads FQGNSA. CDR3 protein: CASSLVRGLKYYGYTF. The CDR3 DNA sequence: TGTGCCAGCAGCTTAGTTCGGGGACTCAAGTACTATGGCTACACCTTC.

CDR3 sequence (DNA): TGTGCCAGTAGTCTACAGGGTAACGGTGAAAAACTGTTTTTT. It yields the protein CASSLQGNGEKLFF. V usage is TRBV19 and J usage is TRBJ1-4; perhaps TRBD1 as D (6 bases). Trimming left V 5 bases short and J 7 bases short, with 14 bases between. CDR1 and CDR2 (germline): LNHDA, SQIVND (reference sequence). CDR3 length: 14 residues.

This clone occurred once. DNA of the CDR3: TGTGCCACTACTCCCCAGCGGGGGGGCACAGATACGCAGTATTTT. Encoded protein: CATTPQRGGTDTQYF. The V call is TRBV2, the J call TRBJ2-3; TRBD2 agrees at 9 bases. V shed 10 bases, J shed 1 base, and the junction held 9 bases outside the gene matches. The germline gives CDR1 SNHLY, CDR2 FYNNEI. CDR3 size: 15 residues.

This rearrangement joins TRBV9 to TRBJ2-1, with 9 bases matching TRBD1. The CDR3 is 15 residues long. After removal of 4 bases from V and 7 bases from J, the junction contained 9 bases not matched to a gene. Germline V gene sequence: CDR1 SGDLS, CDR2 YYNGEE. CDR3 sequence: CASSSSGTGMNEQFF. As DNA, the CDR3 is TGTGCCAGCAGCTCCTCCGGGACAGGGATGAATGAGCAGTTCTTC.

This chain uses TRBV5-8 with TRBJ1-2, with D possibly matching TRBD1 (6 bases). Trimming left V 2 bases short and J 4 bases short, with 12 bases between. This CDR3 is 14 amino acids long. Germline assignment: CDR1 SGHTS and CDR2 YDEGEE. The CDR3 DNA is TGTGCCAGCAGCTTATGGACAGAGACCTATGGCTACACCTTC. It translates to CASSLWTETYGYTF. The complete variable domain, with remaining parts taken from reference TRBV5-8 and TRBJ1-2, reads EAGVTQSPTHLIKTRGQQATLRCSPISGHTSVYWYQQALGLGLQFLLWYDEGEERNRGNFPPRFSGRQFPNYSSELNVNALELEDSALYLCASSLWTETYGYTFGSGTRLTVV.

The sample holds one count of this clone. The chain has TRBV27 and TRBJ2-4, with 7 positions matching TRBD1. The germline V gene encodes CDR1 MNHEY and CDR2 SMNVEV (reference sequence). V lost 3 bases, J lost 6 bases, and 5 bases stayed unmatched. The CDR3 loop spans 14 amino acids. The CDR3, as DNA: TGTGCCAGCAGTTTGGGGGACAGTTTAAACATTCAGTACTTC. It codes for CASSLGDSLNIQYF.

This clone was recorded once. The chain has TRBV5-8 and TRBJ2-7, with D perhaps TRBD1 (6 bases). Per the germline V gene, CDR1 is SGHTS and CDR2 is YDEGEE. This CDR3 spans 15 amino acids. V lost 0 bases and J 0 bases, leaving 10 bases between the germline ends. CDR3 residues: CASSLGQGSSYEQYF. The CDR3 DNA sequence: TGTGCCAGCAGCTTGGGGCAGGGGAGCTCCTACGAGCAGTACTTC.

The chain joins TRBV9 to TRBJ2-5, with D uncertain. The CDR3 has 12 residues. Germline V gene data show CDR1 as SGDLS and CDR2 as YYNGEE. Trimming took off 4 bases at V and 5 bases at J, with 9 bases between the two ends. The CDR3 reads CASSPNGETQYF. The DNA for the CDR3 is TGTGCCAGCAGCCCAAACGGGGAGACCCAGTACTTC.

J is TRBJ2-7 and V is TRBV20-1; D is perhaps TRBD1 (6 bases). Germline V lookup: CDR1 DFQATT, CDR2 SNEGSKA (reference sequence). The CDR3 is 11 amino acids. Between the trimmed V and J ends, which lost 7 bases and 6 bases, there was a span of 13 bases. CDR3 amino acids: CSVNTGIEQYF. CDR3 nucleotides: TGCAGTGTCAACACAGGGATCGAGCAGTACTTC.

V and J are TRBV18 and TRBJ2-3, with D tentatively TRBD1 (5 bases). Trimming took 6 bases from V and 0 from J, leaving 10 bases between them. The CDR3 has 14 residues. Germline values: CDR1 KGHSH, CDR2 LQKENI. The CDR3 sequence: CASSSPGSTDTQYF. As DNA, the CDR3 is TGTGCCAGCTCCTCTCCAGGGAGCACAGATACGCAGTATTTT.

The chain joins TRBV27 to TRBJ1-2; D may be TRBD1 (6 bases). The V end was cut by 5 bases, the J end by 8 bases, with 12 bases between. CDR3 length: 12 amino acids. CDR1 is MNHEY, CDR2 SMNVEV, per germline (reference sequence). CDR3 in amino acids: CASSTGTGGYTF. The CDR3 coding sequence is TGTGCCAGCAGTACAGGGACGGGCGGCTACACCTTC.

The chain carries TRBV4-1 and TRBJ1-4; 7 nucleotides line up with TRBD1. This CDR3 region has 18 residues. Looked up from germline, CDR1 is MGHRA and CDR2 is YSYEKL. V was pared by 4 bases and J by 0 bases, with 11 bases of the junction left unmatched. The CDR3 loop is CASSRIPGQPATNEKLFF. The DNA of the CDR3 is TGCGCCAGCAGCCGCATCCCGGGACAGCCTGCAACTAATGAAAAACTGTTTTTT.

The rearrangement joins TRBV7-2 to TRBJ2-3, with a weak D call TRBD2 (7 bases). The germline gives CDR1 SGHTA, CDR2 FQGNSA. V was clipped by 0 bases and J by 5 bases, with 12 bases between them. This CDR3 has 15 residues. The CDR3 protein is CASSLAGGPGDTQYF. CDR3 nucleotide sequence: TGTGCCAGCAGCTTAGCGGGGGGGCCTGGAGATACGCAGTATTTT.

The CDR3 DNA is TGTGCCAGCAGCTTCCAGGGTGGGGCAGATACGCAGTATTTT. This translates into CASSFQGGADTQYF. This chain uses TRBV5-4 with TRBJ2-3; D may be TRBD1 (5 bases). This CDR3 contains 14 residues. The germline V and J ends were trimmed by 2 bases and 4 bases, with 11 bases remaining between them. Per germline, CDR1 SGHNT and CDR2 YYREEE (reference sequence). The complete variable domain, with remaining parts taken from reference TRBV5-4 and TRBJ2-3, reads ETGVTQSPTHLIKTRGQQVTLRCSSQSGHNTVSWYQQALGQGPQFIFQYYREEENGRGNFPPRFSGLQFPNYSSELNVNALELDDSALYLCASSFQGGADTQYFGPGTRLTVL.

V is TRBV18 and J is TRBJ1-2, with 7 bases fitting TRBD1. Trimming cost V 8 bases and J 3 bases; bases outside gene matches: 6. This CDR3 has 13 amino acids. Germline lookup yields CDR1 KGHSH and CDR2 LQKENI. The CDR3 DNA reads TGTGCCAGCGCGGACCAGGGGGACTATGGCTACACCTTC. This codes for CASADQGDYGYTF.

The chain has TRBV19 and TRBJ1-5; D possibly corresponds to TRBD1 (5 bases). Trimming took off 1 base at V and 4 bases at J, with 14 bases between the two ends. CDR1 and CDR2 (germline): LNHDA, SQIVND (reference sequence). The CDR3 has 16 residues. Here the CDR3 DNA reads TGTGCCAGTAGTATAGGAGGGGAGGTCCAGAATCAGCCCCAGCATTTT. The encoded protein is CASSIGGEVQNQPQHF.

The chain couples TRBV29-1 to TRBJ2-1; no definite D call. The CDR3 runs to 14 residues. V lost 2 bases to trimming and J lost 3 bases, with 11 bases between them. In germline, CDR1 is SQVTM, CDR2 ANQGSEA. The DNA of the CDR3 is TGCAGCGTTGAATTCCAGGCTAACTACAATGAGCAGTTCTTC. Translation gives CSVEFQANYNEQFF.